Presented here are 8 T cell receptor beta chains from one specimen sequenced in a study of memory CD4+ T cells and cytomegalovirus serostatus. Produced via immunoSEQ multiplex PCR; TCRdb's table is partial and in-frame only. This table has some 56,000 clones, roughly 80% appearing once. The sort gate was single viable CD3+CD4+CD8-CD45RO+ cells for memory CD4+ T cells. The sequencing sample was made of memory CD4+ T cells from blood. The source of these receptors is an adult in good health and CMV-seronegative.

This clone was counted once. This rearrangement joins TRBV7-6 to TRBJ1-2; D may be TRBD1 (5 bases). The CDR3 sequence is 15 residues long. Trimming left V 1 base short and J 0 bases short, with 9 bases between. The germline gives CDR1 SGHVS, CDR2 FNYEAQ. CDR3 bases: TGTGCCAGCAGCTTAGGACAGTCCACTAACTATGGCTACACCTTC. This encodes CASSLGQSTNYGYTF.

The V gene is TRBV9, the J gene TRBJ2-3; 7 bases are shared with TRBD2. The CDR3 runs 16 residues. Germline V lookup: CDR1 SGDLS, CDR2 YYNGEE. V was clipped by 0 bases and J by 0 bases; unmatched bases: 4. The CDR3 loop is CASSVGLAASTDTQYF. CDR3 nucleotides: TGTGCCAGCAGCGTAGGGCTAGCGGCTAGCACAGATACGCAGTATTTT.

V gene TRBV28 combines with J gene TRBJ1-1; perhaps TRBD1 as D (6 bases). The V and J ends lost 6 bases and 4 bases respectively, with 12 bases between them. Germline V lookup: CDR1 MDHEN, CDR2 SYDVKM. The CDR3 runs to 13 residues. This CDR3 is CASSPTGFTEAFF. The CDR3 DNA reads TGTGCCAGCAGCCCTACAGGGTTCACTGAAGCTTTCTTT.

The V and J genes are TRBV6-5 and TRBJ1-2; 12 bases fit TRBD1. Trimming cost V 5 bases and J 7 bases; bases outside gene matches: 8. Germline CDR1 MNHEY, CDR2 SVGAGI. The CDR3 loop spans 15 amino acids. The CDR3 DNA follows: TGTGCCAGCAGTCCGACCGGGACAGGGGGCTTTGGCTACACCTTC. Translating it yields CASSPTGTGGFGYTF.

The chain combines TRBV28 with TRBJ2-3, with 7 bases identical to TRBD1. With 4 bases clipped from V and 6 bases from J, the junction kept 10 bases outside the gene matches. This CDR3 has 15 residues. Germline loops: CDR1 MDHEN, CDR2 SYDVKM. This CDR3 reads CASSSIRTGTDTQYF. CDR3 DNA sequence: TGTGCCAGCAGTTCGATAAGGACAGGAACGGATACGCAGTATTTT.

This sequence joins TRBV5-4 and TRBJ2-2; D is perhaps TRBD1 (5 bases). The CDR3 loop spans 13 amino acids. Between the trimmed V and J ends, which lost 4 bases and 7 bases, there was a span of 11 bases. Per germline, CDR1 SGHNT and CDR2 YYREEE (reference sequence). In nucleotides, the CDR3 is TGTGCCAGCAGCGCTCAGGGAAGCGGGGAGCTGTTTTTT. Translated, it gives CASSAQGSGELFF.

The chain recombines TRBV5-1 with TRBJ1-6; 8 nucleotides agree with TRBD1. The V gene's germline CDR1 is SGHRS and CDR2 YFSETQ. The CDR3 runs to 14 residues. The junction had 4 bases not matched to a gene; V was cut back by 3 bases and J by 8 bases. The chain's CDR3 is CASSSGGVDSPLHF. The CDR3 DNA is TGCGCCAGCAGCTCAGGGGGCGTGGATTCACCCCTCCACTTT.

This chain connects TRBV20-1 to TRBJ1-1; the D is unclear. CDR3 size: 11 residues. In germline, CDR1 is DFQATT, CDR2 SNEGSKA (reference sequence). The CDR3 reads CTGDGNTEAFF. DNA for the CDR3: TGCACTGGCGACGGGAACACTGAAGCTTTCTTT.